The 27 T cell receptor beta chains reported below all come from one sample, sequenced in a study of T cell clones after liver transplantation. The assay was immunoSEQ multiplex PCR, and TCRdb's table has in-frame clones only and misses some. The table lists around 20,000 clones, 88% of them singletons. The sequenced sample was CD8+ T cells from blood, obtained before liver transplant. Receptor source: a human donor who received a liver transplant.

The V gene is TRBV19, the J gene TRBJ2-1, with unresolved D. V lost 7 bases, J lost 8 bases, and 9 bases lay in between. Germline V gives CDR1 LNHDA, CDR2 SQIVND (reference sequence). The CDR3 length is 11 residues. This CDR3 reads CASTISDEQFF. Here the CDR3 DNA reads TGTGCCAGTACCATCTCGGATGAGCAGTTCTTC.

This chain joins TRBV13 and TRBJ2-1; D remains ambiguous. Germline CDR1 PRHDT, CDR2 FYEKMQ (reference sequence). The length of the CDR3 is 16 residues. Trimming left V 0 bases short and J 1 base short, with 10 bases between. CDR3 sequence reads: CASSLGLGGSYNEQFF. As DNA, the CDR3 is TGTGCCAGCAGCTTAGGCCTTGGCGGATCCTACAATGAGCAGTTCTTC.

The chain uses TRBV5-1 and TRBJ2-7, with D possibly TRBD1 on 5 matching bases. Trimming removed 3 bases from V and 2 bases from J, with 12 bases in between. Germline CDR1 SGHRS, CDR2 YFSETQ. The CDR3 covers 14 residues. The CDR3 is CASSYYKGTYEQYF. CDR3 DNA: TGCGCCAGCAGCTATTACAAGGGGACCTACGAGCAGTACTTC.

This chain connects TRBV6-1 to TRBJ2-5; D call uncertain. The germline V gene encodes CDR1 MNHNS and CDR2 SASEGT. Trimming pared 8 bases from V and 2 bases from J, leaving 9 bases between. The CDR3 loop spans 12 amino acids. The CDR3 here is CASRTVQETQYF. Here the CDR3 DNA reads TGTGCCAGCCGGACGGTGCAAGAGACCCAGTACTTC.

This clone was counted a few times. This chain uses TRBV7-9 with TRBJ1-1, with D hard to call. The CDR3 covers 15 residues. In germline, CDR1 is SEHNR, CDR2 FQNEAQ (reference sequence). V was shortened by 5 bases and J by 4 bases, with 17 bases between the two germline ends. The CDR3 DNA reads as TGTGCCAGCAGCGGAGAGAGCTCGGGGTTCACTGAAGCTTTCTTT. Its translation: CASSGESSGFTEAFF. The full variable domain, its missing parts supplied by reference TRBV7-9 and TRBJ1-1, is DTGVSQNPRHKITKRGQNVTFRCDPISEHNRLYWYRQTLGQGPEFLTYFQNEAQLEKSRLLSDRFSAERPKGSFSTLEIQRTEQGDSAMYLCASSGESSGFTEAFFGQGTRLTVV.

V gene TRBV4-1 combines with J gene TRBJ2-1; D perhaps matches TRBD2 (6 bases). V was pared by 6 bases and J by 0 bases, with 15 bases between. From germline, CDR1 is MGHRA and CDR2 YSYEKL. The CDR3 runs 16 residues. The CDR3: CASSASSVSSYNEQFF. The DNA of the CDR3 is TGCGCCAGCAGTGCCTCTAGCGTTAGCTCCTACAATGAGCAGTTCTTC.

The chain couples TRBV25-1 to TRBJ1-2; 7 bases map to TRBD1. Germline trimming cut 3 bases from V and 0 bases from J; bases unmatched to any gene: 4. Germline V CDR1 and CDR2: MGHDK, SYGVNS. The CDR3 is 15 residues long. DNA of the CDR3: TGTGCCAGCAGTGACGCCGGGACAGCTAACTATGGCTACACCTTC. Protein sequence: CASSDAGTANYGYTF.

This clone has more than one count but fewer than ten. J is TRBJ2-5 and V is TRBV7-8, with 13 bases fitting TRBD2. Germline V CDR1 and CDR2: SGHVS, FQNEAQ. With 6 bases clipped from V and 5 bases from J, the junction kept 9 bases outside the gene matches. The CDR3 is made up of 16 amino acids. CDR3 DNA: TGTGCCAGCAGTCGGACTAGCGGGAGTGGGGGTGAGACCCAGTACTTC. This codes for CASSRTSGSGGETQYF.

The chain uses TRBV27 and TRBJ1-5; D uncertain. The germline V and J ends were trimmed by 6 bases and 2 bases, with 11 bases remaining between them. The germline V gene has CDR1 MNHEY and CDR2 SMNVEV (reference sequence). This CDR3 spans 14 amino acids. The CDR3 bases are TGTGCCAGCAGGGACGGGGTGGGCAATCAGCCCCAGCATTTT. Translation: CASRDGVGNQPQHF.

This rearrangement joins TRBV6-5 to TRBJ2-1; 12 bases match TRBD1. The germline V gene has CDR1 MNHEY and CDR2 SVGAGI. CDR3 length equals 15 residues. The trim removed 0 bases at V and 12 bases at J, leaving 6 bases unmatched. CDR3 sequence (DNA): TGTGCCAGCAGTTACTCCGGGACAGGGGGCTTGTGGCAGTTCTTC. It codes for CASSYSGTGGLWQFF.

In DNA, the CDR3 is TGTGCCAGCAGCCCCCCGGGGGGGTGGGAGACCCAGTACTTC. As protein: CASSPPGGWETQYF. V gene TRBV7-2 combines with J gene TRBJ2-5, with TRBD2 matching over 8 bases. The length of the CDR3 is 14 residues. CDR1 is SGHTA, CDR2 FQGNSA, per germline. J was trimmed by 5 bases and V by 5 bases; bases with no gene match: 7.

With regard to this clone: A far larger clone differs by one base, so this is likely a read error. Within the sample, other DNA sequences also encode this same CDR3. This rearrangement joins TRBV5-4 to TRBJ2-1; 8 bases align to TRBD2. Germline V CDR1 and CDR2: SGHNT, YYREEE (reference sequence). The V gene end was trimmed by 4 bases and the J gene end by 8 bases; junction bases not matched to a gene: 17. The CDR3 is made up of 17 amino acids. The CDR3 here is CASSHIARAGARDEQFF. CDR3 sequence (DNA): TGTGCCAGCAGCCACATTGCCAGAGCGGGAGCTAGAGATGAGCAGTTCTTC.

The chain combines TRBV27 with TRBJ2-1, with 11 bases that match TRBD2. V was clipped by 3 bases and J by 3 bases; unmatched bases: 1. The CDR3 extends over 15 amino acids. Germline CDR1 is MNHEY and CDR2 is SMNVEV (reference sequence). CDR3 protein: CASSFLAGGYNEQFF. The CDR3 DNA is TGTGCCAGCAGTTTCCTAGCGGGAGGCTACAATGAGCAGTTCTTC.

This clone appeared once. The chain links TRBV30 to TRBJ2-5; 8 bases line up with TRBD1. This CDR3 spans 15 amino acids. Germline CDR1 is GTSNPN and CDR2 is SVGIG (reference sequence). Trimming at V came to 2 bases and at J to 4 bases, leaving 9 bases not matched to a gene. This chain's CDR3 is CAWSKGRGLRETQYF. In DNA form, the CDR3 reads TGTGCCTGGAGTAAAGGCAGGGGGCTCCGAGAGACCCAGTACTTC.

The chain links TRBV28 to TRBJ2-7; possibly TRBD1 for D (5 bases). Germline CDR1 reads MDHEN; CDR2 reads SYDVKM. The CDR3 runs to 12 residues. Trimming took 4 bases from V and 5 from J, leaving 9 bases between them. The CDR3, as DNA: TGTGCCAGCAGTTACACAGGCGACGAGCAGTACTTC. This gives the protein CASSYTGDEQYF.

The chain carries TRBV18 and TRBJ2-1; 7 nucleotides match TRBD2. This CDR3 has 16 residues. Germline V gene lookup returns CDR1 KGHSH and CDR2 LQKENI. V lost 2 bases to trimming and J lost 4 bases; unmatched junction nucleotides: 8. The CDR3 is CASSPSGAGKYNEQFF. The CDR3 nucleotides are TGTGCCAGCTCACCAAGCGGAGCGGGAAAATACAATGAGCAGTTCTTC.

The V call is TRBV4-1, the J call TRBJ2-5; D may be TRBD1 (5 bases). Between the trimmed V and J ends, which lost 6 bases and 4 bases, there was a span of 9 bases. There are 12 residues in the CDR3. Germline CDR1 MGHRA, CDR2 YSYEKL. For the CDR3, the DNA is TGCGCCAGCAGGGACATGGGAGAGACCCAGTACTTC. The encoded protein is CASRDMGETQYF.

The table lists this clone with a count of one. The V and J genes are TRBV15 and TRBJ1-1; D unresolved. From germline, CDR1 is LNHNV and CDR2 YYDKDF (reference sequence). This CDR3 contains 16 residues. Trimming took 3 bases from V and 6 from J, leaving 20 bases between them. CDR3 nucleotide sequence: TGTGCCACCAGCAGGGAACGTATAGGGAGGTGGGCTGAAGCTTTCTTT. Translated: CATSRERIGRWAEAFF.

The chain couples TRBV15 to TRBJ1-1; tentatively, D is TRBD1 (5 bases). V was cut by 3 bases and J by 3 bases, with 17 bases left in between. Germline V lookup: CDR1 LNHNV, CDR2 YYDKDF (reference sequence). The CDR3 covers 16 residues. The CDR3 DNA follows: TGTGCCACCAGCAGTACTGAGGGGTCTATAGACACTGAAGCTTTCTTT. Translating it yields CATSSTEGSIDTEAFF.

This chain joins TRBV27 and TRBJ1-4, with 12 bases aligning to TRBD1. The CDR3 runs 19 residues. CDR1 is MNHEY, CDR2 SMNVEV, per germline (reference sequence). V shed 3 bases and J 0 bases; nucleotides not matched to a gene: 8. The CDR3 reads CASSFIRDRGLATNEKLFF. The CDR3 DNA is TGTGCCAGCAGTTTTATCCGGGACAGGGGGCTTGCAACTAATGAAAAACTGTTTTTT.

The V and J genes are TRBV27 and TRBJ1-5, with 7 bases lining up with TRBD1. Germline-derived CDR1 and CDR2 are MNHEY and SMNVEV (reference sequence). This CDR3 comprises 14 residues. With 6 bases clipped from V and 6 bases from J, the junction kept 8 bases outside the gene matches. CDR3 nucleotides: TGTGCCAGCAGGTTAACAGGGGTAGGTCAGCCCCAGCATTTT. Translating gives CASRLTGVGQPQHF.

This clone was counted once. V is TRBV4-3 and J is TRBJ2-7, with 9 bases fitting TRBD2. The CDR3 sequence is 14 residues long. From germline, CDR1 is LGHNA and CDR2 YSLEER. Germline trimming cut 4 bases from V and 3 bases from J; bases unmatched to any gene: 4. The chain's CDR3 is CASSPRLADYEQYF. The CDR3 DNA reads as TGCGCCAGCAGCCCCCGACTAGCGGACTACGAGCAGTACTTC.

The CDR3 is CASRPTGEAYEQYF. The DNA for the CDR3 is TGTGCCAGCAGACCCACAGGAGAGGCCTACGAGCAGTACTTC. The rearrangement joins TRBV2 to TRBJ2-7, with D tentatively TRBD1 (5 bases). The V end lost 6 bases, the J end lost 2 bases, and 14 bases lay between the germline ends. CDR3 length equals 14 residues. Germline V gives CDR1 SNHLY, CDR2 FYNNEI.

The chain is built from TRBV5-1 and TRBJ2-1; 7 bases are a match to TRBD2. CDR1 SGHRS and CDR2 YFSETQ come from the germline V gene. This CDR3 is 17 amino acids long. Trimming at V came to 0 bases and at J to 1 base, leaving 7 bases not matched to a gene. The DNA for the CDR3 is TGCGCCAGCAGCTTGGGACCCTCTAGCGGTTCCTACAATGAGCAGTTCTTC. It encodes CASSLGPSSGSYNEQFF.

The chain employs TRBV19 and TRBJ1-4; a weak D match, TRBD1 (5 bases). This CDR3 spans 12 amino acids. Trimming pared 5 bases from V and 7 bases from J, leaving 8 bases between. Germline CDR1 LNHDA, CDR2 SQIVND (reference sequence). For the CDR3, the DNA is TGTGCCAGTAGTTCAGGGAGTGAAAAACTGTTTTTT. Protein product: CASSSGSEKLFF.

Only a few counts were recorded for this clone. V is TRBV11-2 and J is TRBJ2-5; TRBD1 is a possible D gene (6 bases). Per germline, CDR1 SGHAT and CDR2 FQNNGV. The V end was cut by 1 base, the J end by 4 bases, with 13 bases between. The CDR3 totals 15 residues. CDR3 bases: TGTGCCAGCAGCTTAGGTTACGAAGGGGGAGAGACCCAGTACTTC. This translates into CASSLGYEGGETQYF.

The count of this clone is one. Written as DNA, the CDR3 is TGTGCCAGCAGGACGCCGCGGGGTGAAGCTTTCTTT. Its translation is CASRTPRGEAFF. The rearrangement joins TRBV7-9 to TRBJ1-1; D uncertain. Deletions cut 6 bases from V and 7 bases from J, with 12 bases between. The CDR3 loop spans 12 amino acids. Germline assignment: CDR1 SEHNR and CDR2 FQNEAQ (reference sequence). Filled out from reference TRBV7-9 and TRBJ1-1, the complete variable domain reads DTGVSQNPRHKITKRGQNVTFRCDPISEHNRLYWYRQTLGQGPEFLTYFQNEAQLEKSRLLSDRFSAERPKGSFSTLEIQRTEQGDSAMYLCASRTPRGEAFFGQGTRLTVV.